This T cell receptor beta chain was retrieved from a study of T cells after yellow fever vaccination. One entry per CDR3 protein results from TCRdb running MiXCR on the 5' RACE reads. The sample consists of hundreds of thousands of distinct CDR3 sequences, roughly an eighth of them appearing once. Sample: PBMCs, taken on the day of the yellow fever booster vaccination. This receptor was taken from a man aged 30 to 45 who received the YFV17D yellow fever vaccine.

The CDR3 loop is CASSIVGGGDEQFF. The CDR3 DNA sequence: TGTGCCAGTAGTATAGTTGGGGGAGGGGATGAGCAGTTCTTC. The chain has TRBV19 and TRBJ2-1; 7 bases match TRBD2. The germline CDR1 and CDR2 sequences are LNHDA and SQIVND (reference sequence). The V gene end was trimmed by 1 base and the J gene end by 8 bases; junction bases not matched to a gene: 5. The CDR3 has 14 amino acids. Complete variable domain (other parts from reference TRBV19 and TRBJ2-1): DGGITQSPKYLFRKEGQNVTLSCEQNLNHDAMYWYRQDPGQGLRLIYYSQIVNDFQKGDIAEGYSVSREKKESFPLTVTSAQKNPTAFYLCASSIVGGGDEQFFGPGTRLTVL.